One sample yielded the 24 T cell receptor beta chains listed below, sequenced in a study of blood T cell repertoires in COVID-19. This table comes from immunoSEQ multiplex PCR, and its TCRdb copy is limited to in-frame clones, with some not included. The sample carries a few hundred thousand clones, roughly 90% recorded once. Sequencing was performed on peripheral blood. The source is a man aged 18 to 30 who had recovered from COVID-19.

The chain links TRBV19 to TRBJ2-1, with TRBD2 matching 9 bases. The CDR3 has 17 amino acids. From germline, CDR1 is LNHDA and CDR2 SQIVND (reference sequence). The V segment lost 4 bases and the J segment 4 bases; nucleotides outside the gene matches: 11. The CDR3: CASSKSSGDNFYNEQFF. CDR3 nucleotides: TGTGCCAGTAGTAAGTCTAGCGGGGATAACTTTTACAATGAGCAGTTCTTC.

The genes are TRBV7-2 and TRBJ2-1; weak D call: TRBD1 (6 bases). This CDR3 spans 15 amino acids. Germline CDR1 SGHTA, CDR2 FQGNSA. Deletions cut 3 bases from V and 4 bases from J, with 13 bases between. This chain's CDR3 is CASSFISQGYNEQFF. CDR3 DNA sequence: TGTGCCAGCAGCTTTATTTCACAGGGATACAATGAGCAGTTCTTC.

The chain is built from TRBV29-1 and TRBJ1-4, with TRBD1 as a possible D gene (5 bases). V lost 5 bases, J lost 5 bases, and 12 bases lay in between. Per the germline V gene, CDR1 is SQVTM and CDR2 is ANQGSEA. The CDR3 loop spans 13 amino acids. The CDR3 reads CSVPGEGNEKLFF. The CDR3 nucleotides are TGCAGCGTTCCGGGAGAGGGGAATGAAAAACTGTTTTTT.

This clone was found once. This sequence joins TRBV19 and TRBJ1-1; D unresolved. Germline CDR1 and CDR2: LNHDA and SQIVND (reference sequence). This CDR3 contains 15 residues. Trimming shortened V by 4 bases and J by 3 bases, and 15 bases separated the two germline ends. The CDR3 coding sequence is TGTGCCAGTAGTAGCGGTCCCTCGATCTACACTGAAGCTTTCTTT. This gives the protein CASSSGPSIYTEAFF.

The chain uses TRBV2 and TRBJ1-4, with D tentatively TRBD1 (5 bases). The CDR3 loop spans 17 amino acids. The germline V and J ends were trimmed by 3 bases and 2 bases, with 16 bases remaining between them. From germline, CDR1 is SNHLY and CDR2 FYNNEI. CDR3 in amino acids: CASSDTDSAITNEKLFF. The CDR3 DNA reads as TGTGCCAGCAGTGACACAGACAGTGCGATTACTAATGAAAAACTGTTTTTT.

The chain uses TRBV4-3 and TRBJ2-5; 7 bases match TRBD1. V lost 0 bases and J lost 1; bases outside the gene matches: 5. CDR1 is LGHNA and CDR2 is YSLEER in the germline V gene. This CDR3 is built from 16 residues. CDR3 sequence: CASSQDLPGGQETQYF. The CDR3 DNA is TGCGCCAGCAGCCAAGATCTCCCAGGGGGCCAAGAGACCCAGTACTTC.

The genes are TRBV10-3 and TRBJ2-1, with 11 bases identical to TRBD1. V shed 2 bases, J shed 3 bases, and the junction held 6 bases outside the gene matches. Germline V lookup: CDR1 ENHRY, CDR2 SYGVKD. The CDR3 has 17 amino acids. In DNA, the CDR3 is TGTGCCATCAGTGAGACCGGGACAGGGGGGCTCTACAATGAGCAGTTCTTC. It yields the protein CAISETGTGGLYNEQFF.

The genes are TRBV5-4 and TRBJ2-3, with 10 bases identical to TRBD2. Germline CDR1 is SGHNT and CDR2 is YYREEE (reference sequence). This CDR3 has 19 amino acids. Trimming removed 2 bases from V and 5 bases from J; junction bases left unmatched: 17. The CDR3 DNA reads TGTGCCAGCAGCTTCGACTTCTACATAAGCGGGGGGGAAAAAGATACGCAGTATTTT. Its protein is CASSFDFYISGGEKDTQYF.

The rearrangement links TRBV3-1 (or the pseudogene TRBV3-2) to TRBJ2-5; TRBD2 matches 11 bases. Trimming at V came to 5 bases and at J to 4 bases, leaving 6 bases not matched to a gene. Germline loops: CDR1 LGHDT, CDR2 YNNKEL (reference sequence). This CDR3 is built from 15 residues. The CDR3 nucleotides read TGTGCCAGCAGCACTTCGACTAGCGGGATAGAGACCCAGTACTTC. Translation: CASSTSTSGIETQYF.

This clone has just one count. This rearrangement joins TRBV15 to TRBJ2-7; 7 positions match TRBD2. V shed 1 base, J shed 3 bases, and the junction held 15 bases outside the gene matches. Germline CDR1 and CDR2: LNHNV and YYDKDF (reference sequence). The CDR3 totals 18 residues. The CDR3 spells CATSRVFPVLARLYEQYF. The DNA of the CDR3 is TGTGCCACCAGCAGAGTTTTCCCCGTACTAGCGCGACTCTACGAGCAGTACTTC. Full variable domain (outside the CDR3, taken from reference TRBV15 and TRBJ2-7): DAMVIQNPRYQVTQFGKPVTLSCSQTLNHNVMYWYQQKSSQAPKLLFHYYDKDFNNEADTPDNFQSRRPNTSFCFLDIRSPGLGDTAMYLCATSRVFPVLARLYEQYFGPGTRLTVT.

The J gene is TRBJ1-2, the V gene TRBV19; D is ambiguous. With 8 bases removed from V and 3 bases from J, the gap between germline ends came to 7 bases. Germline loops: CDR1 LNHDA, CDR2 SQIVND (reference sequence). There are 11 residues in the CDR3. CDR3 bases: TGTGCCAGTGCAGAACACTATGGCTACACCTTC. This sequence encodes CASAEHYGYTF.

V usage is TRBV20-1 and J usage is TRBJ2-7; 9 positions agree with TRBD2. Looked up from germline, CDR1 is DFQATT and CDR2 is SNEGSKA (reference sequence). The CDR3 contains 16 residues. Unmatched junction bases numbered 16, after V lost 3 bases and J lost 7 bases. The CDR3 sequence is CSASSLAGIPAQEQYF. The DNA for the CDR3 is TGCAGTGCTAGTTCGCTAGCGGGGATCCCCGCCCAGGAGCAGTACTTC.

The chain couples TRBV4-1 to TRBJ1-3, with D possibly matching TRBD1 (6 bases). Between the trimmed V and J ends, which lost 5 bases and 3 bases, there was a span of 11 bases. Germline CDR1 MGHRA, CDR2 YSYEKL. The CDR3 is 14 amino acids. CDR3 loop: CASSGRGSGNTIYF. CDR3 DNA: TGCGCCAGCAGCGGCAGGGGCAGTGGAAACACCATATATTTT.

V gene TRBV4-1 combines with J gene TRBJ1-1, with 7 bases matching TRBD1. The CDR3 sequence is 16 residues long. With V trimmed by 4 bases and J by 2 bases, 10 bases remained unmatched. CDR1 and CDR2 from the germline V gene are MGHRA and YSYEKL. CDR3 nucleotide sequence: TGCGCCAGCAGCCCCAGGGGGACACCCTTTAACACTGAAGCTTTCTTT. Residues: CASSPRGTPFNTEAFF.

V is TRBV27 and J is TRBJ1-1, with TRBD1 as a possible D gene (5 bases). From germline, CDR1 is MNHEY and CDR2 SMNVEV (reference sequence). V was trimmed by 2 bases and J by 4 bases, leaving 8 bases between them. This CDR3 region has 13 residues. The CDR3 nucleotides are TGTGCCAGCAGTTTAAGGGGTCTCACTGAAGCTTTCTTT. It codes for CASSLRGLTEAFF.

A single count supports this clone. CDR3 region: CASSLSSGGTYEQYF. The CDR3 region has the DNA TGTGCCAGCAGCCTCTCTAGCGGGGGGACCTACGAGCAGTACTTC. The rearrangement links TRBV11-1 to TRBJ2-7; TRBD2 matches 11 bases. There are 15 residues in the CDR3. V lost 5 bases, J lost 2 bases, and 5 bases stayed unmatched. Germline CDR1 reads SGHAT; CDR2 reads FQDESV (reference sequence). The variable domain in full, with the rest retrieved from reference TRBV11-1 and TRBJ2-7, is EAEVAQSPRYKITEKSQAVAFWCDPISGHATLYWYRQILGQGPELLVQFQDESVVDDSQLPKDRFSAERLKGVDSTLKIQPAELGDSAMYLCASSLSSGGTYEQYFGPGTRLTVT.

This clone occurred a few times. J is TRBJ2-2 and V is TRBV4-3, with a weak D call TRBD1 (6 bases). The CDR3 covers 14 residues. Germline assignment: CDR1 LGHNA and CDR2 YSLEER. V was pared by 0 bases and J by 7 bases, with 9 bases between. The CDR3 spells CASSQDRGFGELFF. Here the CDR3 DNA reads TGCGCCAGCAGCCAAGATAGGGGGTTCGGGGAGCTGTTTTTT.

This chain's CDR3 is CASSVSGGGYEQFF. The CDR3 nucleotides are TGTGCCAGCAGCGTTAGCGGGGGGGGGTATGAGCAGTTCTTC. The V and J genes are TRBV9 and TRBJ2-1; 11 bases are a match to TRBD2. The V gene's germline CDR1 is SGDLS and CDR2 YYNGEE. The CDR3 has 14 amino acids. V shed 2 bases and J 8 bases; nucleotides not matched to a gene: 3. The whole variable domain, remainder taken from reference TRBV9 and TRBJ2-1, is DSGVTQTPKHLITATGQRVTLRCSPRSGDLSVYWYQQSLDQGLQFLIQYYNGEERAKGNILERFSAQQFPDLHSELNLSSLELGDSALYFCASSVSGGGYEQFFGPGTRLTVL.

V gene TRBV9 combines with J gene TRBJ2-5; 8 bases are a match to TRBD2. Germline assignment: CDR1 SGDLS and CDR2 YYNGEE. J gave up 2 bases and V 4 bases, and 10 bases lay outside the gene matches. This CDR3 contains 16 residues. CDR3 bases: TGTGCCAGCAGCTTCTCCGAGCGGGAGATACAAGAGACCCAGTACTTC. This translates into CASSFSEREIQETQYF.

This chain's CDR3 is CASSGGADGYTF. As DNA, the CDR3 is TGTGCCAGCAGTGGGGGGGCTGACGGCTACACCTTC. The V and J genes are TRBV5-6 and TRBJ1-2, with D possibly TRBD1 on 6 matching bases. V gave up 5 bases and J gave up 8 bases, with 13 bases separating them. Germline V CDR1 and CDR2: SGHDT, YYEEEE. This CDR3 has 12 residues.

The chain is built from TRBV24-1 and TRBJ2-2; 9 positions agree with TRBD1. This CDR3 region has 14 residues. Looked up from germline, CDR1 is KGHDR and CDR2 is SFDVKD. The junction had 1 base not matched to a gene; V was cut back by 4 bases and J by 5 bases. The CDR3 DNA is TGTGCCACCAGTGAGGGACAGGGTACCGGGGAGCTGTTTTTT. It encodes CATSEGQGTGELFF.

The chain carries TRBV5-4 and TRBJ1-1; weak D call: TRBD1 (5 bases). The germline V and J ends were trimmed by 2 bases and 3 bases, with 11 bases remaining between them. Per the germline V gene, CDR1 is SGHNT and CDR2 is YYREEE (reference sequence). The CDR3 is 14 amino acids. The CDR3 spells CASSFGAGDTEAFF. CDR3 sequence (DNA): TGTGCCAGCAGCTTTGGGGCGGGGGACACTGAAGCTTTCTTT. Full variable domain (missing parts from reference TRBV5-4 and TRBJ1-1): ETGVTQSPTHLIKTRGQQVTLRCSSQSGHNTVSWYQQALGQGPQFIFQYYREEENGRGNFPPRFSGLQFPNYSSELNVNALELDDSALYLCASSFGAGDTEAFFGQGTRLTVV.

The V gene is TRBV3-1 (or the pseudogene TRBV3-2), the J gene TRBJ2-7; 11 nucleotides agree with TRBD1. There are 17 residues in the CDR3. The V gene end was trimmed by 4 bases and the J gene end by 4 bases; junction bases not matched to a gene: 12. The V gene's germline CDR1 is LGHDT and CDR2 YNNKEL (reference sequence). CDR3 in amino acids: CASSRSLGDRGRYEQYF. The CDR3 DNA sequence: TGTGCCAGCAGCCGCTCCCTCGGGGACAGGGGGAGGTACGAGCAGTACTTC.

This sequence joins TRBV4-1 and TRBJ2-5, with 8 nucleotides matching TRBD2. V dropped 2 bases and J dropped 2; count of bases not matched to a gene: 4. CDR3 length: 15 residues. The germline gives CDR1 MGHRA, CDR2 YSYEKL. The CDR3 sequence: CASSQLPGGQETQYF. CDR3 coding DNA: TGCGCCAGCAGCCAACTCCCGGGAGGGCAAGAGACCCAGTACTTC.